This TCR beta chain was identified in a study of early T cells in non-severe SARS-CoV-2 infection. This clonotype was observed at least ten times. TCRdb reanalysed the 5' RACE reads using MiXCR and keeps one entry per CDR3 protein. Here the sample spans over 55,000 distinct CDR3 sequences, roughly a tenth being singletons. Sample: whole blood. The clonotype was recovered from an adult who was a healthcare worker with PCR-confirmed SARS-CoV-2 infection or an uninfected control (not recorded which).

This CDR3 reads CASSSGLAGEGYEQYF. CDR3 in DNA: TGTGCCAGCAGTTCCGGACTAGCGGGAGAAGGGTACGAGCAGTACTTC. The rearrangement joins TRBV7-8 to TRBJ2-7; 13 nucleotides line up with TRBD2. This CDR3 is 16 amino acids long. Germline V lookup: CDR1 SGHVS, CDR2 FQNEAQ. V lost 6 bases and J lost 4; bases outside the gene matches: 9.